This TCR beta chain emerged from a study of blood T cell repertoires in COVID-19. The table came from immunoSEQ multiplex PCR; TCRdb's copy has only in-frame clones and leaves some out. Of about 250,000 clones listed, approximately 89% are singletons. The CDR3 extends over 16 amino acids. CDR1 is MNHEY and CDR2 is SVGEGT in the germline V gene. V trimming: 4 bases; J trimming: 1 base; junction bases outside the gene matches: 6. This clonotype originated in a woman in her twenties or thirties with COVID-19, enrolled during active disease. The sequenced material came from peripheral blood. This chain joins TRBV6-2 or TRBV6-3 and TRBJ2-3; 9 nucleotides agree with TRBD2. CDR3 nucleotide sequence: TGTGCCAGCAGTTCTGGACTAGCGTCGGGCACAGATACGCAGTATTTT. Its translation: CASSSGLASGTDTQYF.